The clone carrying this T cell receptor (beta chain) was counted only a few times. Its antigen is not identified. The V segment lost 5 bases and the J segment 1 base; nucleotides outside the gene matches: 3. Germline assignment: CDR1 MNHNS and CDR2 SASEGT. This CDR3 region has 16 residues. The sample comes from a study of breast tumors, draining lymph nodes, adjacent tissues. Findings and limits, study-wide: Luminal-like breast cancer showed significantly greater tumor-nontumor repertoire similarity than basal-like breast cancer did. The data were judged consistent with most tumor T cells coming from lymph node and expanding in tumor. Data only fit, rather than demonstrated, lymph node origin of most tumor T cells.

TCRdb fed the multiplex PCR reads into MiXCR, producing one record per CDR3 protein. The sample yields approximately 37,000 distinct CDR3 sequences, around a third seen once. The J gene is TRBJ2-3, the V gene TRBV6-1; 13 bases are shared with TRBD2. The sample taken for sequencing was breast tumor tissue. This TCR was sampled from a female donor with breast cancer. Some clones in this sample may be carry-over from other donors' samples. CDR3 residues: CASSKTSGRGTDTQYF. DNA for the CDR3: TGTGCCAGCAGTAAAACTAGCGGGAGGGGCACAGATACGCAGTATTTT.